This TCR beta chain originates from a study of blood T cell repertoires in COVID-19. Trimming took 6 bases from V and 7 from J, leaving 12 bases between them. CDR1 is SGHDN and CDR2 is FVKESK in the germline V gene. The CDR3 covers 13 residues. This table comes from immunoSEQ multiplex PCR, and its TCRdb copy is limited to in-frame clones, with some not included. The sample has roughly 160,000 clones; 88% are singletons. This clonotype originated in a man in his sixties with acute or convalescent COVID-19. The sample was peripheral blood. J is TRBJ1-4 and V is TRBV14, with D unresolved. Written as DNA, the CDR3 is TGTGCCAGCAGACCAAGGGAGAGTGAAAAACTGTTTTTT. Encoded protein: CASRPRESEKLFF.